The 17 T cell receptor beta chains presented below share a single source sample, sequenced in a study of technical replicates of blood from a few donors. Libraries were prepared by immunoSEQ multiplex PCR; TCRdb keeps only in-frame clonotypes and omits some of them. The data hold over 55,000 clones, with around 87% observed a single time. The sequenced sample was PBMCs. Source of these receptors: a human donor in good health. Some clones in this sample may be carry-over from other donors' samples.

The V and J genes are TRBV6-5 and TRBJ2-7; D remains unclear. The V gene's germline CDR1 is MNHEY and CDR2 SVGAGI. This CDR3 is built from 13 residues. The germline V and J ends were trimmed by 2 bases and 0 bases, with 5 bases remaining between them. DNA of the CDR3: TGTGCCAGCAGTTACGACATCTCCTACGAGCAGTACTTC. As protein: CASSYDISYEQYF.

The rearrangement links TRBV13 to TRBJ1-4; no clear D. The germline V and J ends were trimmed by 7 bases and 10 bases, with 16 bases remaining between them. CDR1 is PRHDT and CDR2 is FYEKMQ in the germline V gene (reference sequence). This CDR3 is built from 13 residues. CDR3 residues: CASKPTGYGKLFF. The DNA for the CDR3 is TGTGCCAGCAAACCGACGGGGTATGGAAAACTGTTTTTT.

The chain joins TRBV9 to TRBJ2-3, with 10 bases fitting TRBD2. The CDR3 loop spans 17 amino acids. The germline CDR1 and CDR2 sequences are SGDLS and YYNGEE. Germline trimming cut 0 bases from V and 0 bases from J; bases unmatched to any gene: 4. The CDR3 loop is CASSVEAGGTSTDTQYF. The DNA of the CDR3 is TGTGCCAGCAGCGTAGAAGCGGGGGGGACTAGCACAGATACGCAGTATTTT.

This chain joins TRBV30 and TRBJ2-2; D gene ambiguous. This CDR3 has 15 amino acids. The V end lost 2 bases, the J end lost 0 bases, and 10 bases lay between the germline ends. The germline gives CDR1 GTSNPN, CDR2 SVGIG (reference sequence). The CDR3, as DNA: TGTGCCTGGAGTTCTTTGGGCGCGAACACCGGGGAGCTGTTTTTT. Translated, it gives CAWSSLGANTGELFF.

This clone was seen a single time. The V and J genes are TRBV7-8 and TRBJ1-1; D call uncertain. Germline CDR1 SGHVS, CDR2 FQNEAQ. V gave up 2 bases and J gave up 4 bases, with 11 bases separating them. The CDR3 is 14 residues long. As DNA, the CDR3 is TGTGCCAGCAGCTTACGACAATCCCTCACTGAAGCTTTCTTT. Encoded protein: CASSLRQSLTEAFF.

The V and J genes are TRBV5-5 and TRBJ1-1; D gene unclear. Germline assignment: CDR1 SGHKS and CDR2 YYEKEE (reference sequence). This CDR3 is 14 amino acids long. Trimming left V 0 bases short and J 0 bases short, with 6 bases between. This chain's CDR3 is CASSLGLMNTEAFF. DNA of the CDR3: TGTGCCAGCAGCTTGGGACTTATGAACACTGAAGCTTTCTTT.

The gene calls are TRBV5-4 and TRBJ2-5; a weak D match, TRBD2 (5 bases). Germline CDR1 reads SGHNT; CDR2 reads YYREEE (reference sequence). The CDR3 contains 13 residues. Trimming shortened V by 2 bases and J by 1 base, and 6 bases separated the two germline ends. CDR3 loop: CASSFRGQETQYF. In DNA, the CDR3 is TGTGCCAGCAGCTTCCGGGGCCAAGAGACCCAGTACTTC. The full variable domain, in which reference TRBV5-4 and TRBJ2-5 provide the parts outside the CDR3, is ETGVTQSPTHLIKTRGQQVTLRCSSQSGHNTVSWYQQALGQGPQFIFQYYREEENGRGNFPPRFSGLQFPNYSSELNVNALELDDSALYLCASSFRGQETQYFGPGTRLLVL.

The V gene is TRBV19, the J gene TRBJ2-5; 8 bases map to TRBD2. Germline CDR1 and CDR2: LNHDA and SQIVND (reference sequence). The trim removed 4 bases at V and 3 bases at J, leaving 7 bases unmatched. The CDR3 length is 15 residues. CDR3 bases: TGTGCCAGTAGTAGGGCGGGAGGCGGGGAAGAGACCCAGTACTTC. This translates into CASSRAGGGEETQYF. Together with reference TRBV19 and TRBJ2-5, the CDR3 gives the full variable domain: DGGITQSPKYLFRKEGQNVTLSCEQNLNHDAMYWYRQDPGQGLRLIYYSQIVNDFQKGDIAEGYSVSREKKESFPLTVTSAQKNPTAFYLCASSRAGGGEETQYFGPGTRLLVL.

The chain links TRBV2 to TRBJ1-1, with 7 bases lining up with TRBD1. CDR1 and CDR2 from the germline V gene are SNHLY and FYNNEI. This CDR3 is 12 amino acids long. Losses at the gene ends were 8 bases for V and 4 bases for J; bases not matched to a gene: 4. The CDR3 DNA reads as TGTGCCAGCGTGTCAGGGGGCACTGAAGCTTTCTTT. Its protein is CASVSGGTEAFF.

The sample holds one count of this clone. The V call is TRBV11-3, the J call TRBJ1-1; the D gene is possibly TRBD1 (6 bases). This CDR3 is built from 14 residues. The V gene lost 0 bases and the J gene lost 2 bases, with 7 bases spanning the gap. From germline, CDR1 is SGHNT and CDR2 YENEEA. The CDR3 nucleotides are TGTGCCAGCAGCTTAGACAGGGGCAACACTGAAGCTTTCTTT. This sequence encodes CASSLDRGNTEAFF.

This chain links TRBV7-7 with TRBJ2-1; 10 bases line up with TRBD2. This CDR3 is built from 15 residues. Unmatched junction bases numbered 5, after V lost 2 bases and J lost 7 bases. The germline V gene has CDR1 SSHAT and CDR2 FNYEAQ (reference sequence). The CDR3 DNA reads TGTGCCAGCAGCTTACTAGCGGGAGCGGGGAATGAGCAGTTCTTC. Translation gives CASSLLAGAGNEQFF.

This clone has a handful of counts. This sequence joins TRBV11-1 and TRBJ2-3; 14 bases are a match to TRBD2. Germline V gene data show CDR1 as SGHAT and CDR2 as FQDESV (reference sequence). CDR3 length: 14 residues. V lost 1 base to trimming and J lost 9 bases; unmatched junction nucleotides: 0. CDR3 bases: TGTGCCAGCAGCTTAGGACTAGCGGGGGGGACGCAGTATTTT. Translated, it gives CASSLGLAGGTQYF.

The rearrangement uses TRBV7-2 and TRBJ2-2; TRBD1 matches at 9 bases. Trimming took 3 bases from V and 2 from J; bases not matched to a gene: 4. Germline CDR1 is SGHTA and CDR2 is FQGNSA. The CDR3 runs 16 residues. The CDR3 DNA sequence: TGTGCCAGCAGCTTCGGACAGGGGCGAAACACCGGGGAGCTGTTTTTT. It yields the protein CASSFGQGRNTGELFF.

The J gene is TRBJ2-1, the V gene TRBV6-5; 9 bases are a match to TRBD2. The CDR3 covers 15 residues. Germline assignment: CDR1 MNHEY and CDR2 SVGAGI. V lost 2 bases, J lost 7 bases, and 6 bases stayed unmatched. CDR3 bases: TGTGCCAGCAGTTACGGCGCGGGGGGGAAAAATGAGCAGTTCTTC. Protein sequence: CASSYGAGGKNEQFF.

The chain carries TRBV7-2 and TRBJ2-1; 9 bases are shared with TRBD2. Germline lookup yields CDR1 SGHTA and CDR2 FQGNSA. This CDR3 is 15 amino acids long. Unmatched junction bases numbered 5, after V lost 1 base and J lost 7 bases. This chain's CDR3 is CASSLVAGGVNEQFF. In nucleotides, the CDR3 is TGTGCCAGCAGCTTAGTGGCGGGGGGGGTGAATGAGCAGTTCTTC. Supplemented by reference TRBV7-2 and TRBJ2-1, the full variable domain reads GAGVSQSPSNKVTEKGKDVELRCDPISGHTALYWYRQSLGQGLEFLIYFQGNSAPDKSGLPSDRFSAERTGGSVSTLTIQRTQQEDSAVYLCASSLVAGGVNEQFFGPGTRLTVL.

This chain joins TRBV5-5 and TRBJ1-5; 11 nucleotides agree with TRBD1. Per the germline V gene, CDR1 is SGHKS and CDR2 is YYEKEE (reference sequence). The V segment lost 4 bases and the J segment 6 bases; nucleotides outside the gene matches: 6. The CDR3 has 15 amino acids. The CDR3 region has the DNA TGTGCCAGCAGCGTGGACAGGGGGCCGGGTCAGCCCCAGCATTTT. Amino acids: CASSVDRGPGQPQHF. Variable domain in full (rest from reference TRBV5-5 and TRBJ1-5): DAGVTQSPTHLIKTRGQQVTLRCSPISGHKSVSWYQQVLGQGPQFIFQYYEKEERGRGNFPDRFSARQFPNYSSELNVNALLLGDSALYLCASSVDRGPGQPQHFGDGTRLSIL.

V usage is TRBV27 and J usage is TRBJ2-2; D not certain. Per the germline V gene, CDR1 is MNHEY and CDR2 is SMNVEV (reference sequence). This CDR3 contains 17 residues. V was cut by 5 bases and J by 0 bases, with 16 bases left in between. CDR3 region: CASSLRYQASNTGELFF. The DNA for the CDR3 is TGTGCCAGCAGTCTCCGGTACCAGGCGTCGAACACCGGGGAGCTGTTTTTT.